The 22 T cell receptor beta chains reported below all come from one sample, sequenced in a study of blood T cells in healthy people across ages. Next came a second PCR, run for 7 to 11 cycles, which used a sample-barcoded 5' primer along with a J-beta primer mix. TCRdb called the 5' RACE reads again in MiXCR, with one record for every CDR3 protein. Among about 760,000 distinct CDR3 sequences listed, about 56% were seen once. Input material: blood. The receptors shown here come from a man in his forties in good health.

This chain links TRBV7-2 with TRBJ1-2, with D possibly matching TRBD1 (5 bases). V lost 0 bases, J lost 8 bases, and 13 bases lay in between. Looked up from germline, CDR1 is SGHTA and CDR2 is FQGNSA. This CDR3 spans 14 amino acids. CDR3 amino acids: CASSLARQGRGYTF. The CDR3 DNA follows: TGTGCCAGCAGCTTAGCAAGGCAGGGCAGGGGCTACACCTTC.

The rearrangement links TRBV29-1 to TRBJ1-1; TRBD1 aligns across 9 bases. The ends lost 7 bases at V and 9 bases at J; junction bases unmatched: 6. This CDR3 has 11 amino acids. The germline V gene has CDR1 SQVTM and CDR2 ANQGSEA. The CDR3 is CSGKQGAKAFF. For the CDR3, the DNA is TGCAGCGGGAAACAGGGGGCAAAAGCTTTCTTT.

About this clonotype itself: Just one base apart from a much larger clone, this may be a read error. The rearrangement joins TRBV29-1 to TRBJ2-3, with 10 bases lining up with TRBD2. V lost 3 bases and J lost 4; bases outside the gene matches: 4. The CDR3 has 14 amino acids. The germline gives CDR1 SQVTM, CDR2 ANQGSEA. The CDR3 here is CSVEASGSADTQYF. The DNA of the CDR3 is TGCAGCGTTGAGGCTAGCGGGAGTGCAGATACGCAGTATTTT.

This clonotype was detected a few times. Here the CDR3 reads CSVLAEPSTDTQYF. The CDR3 nucleotides read TGCAGCGTTCTAGCGGAACCCAGCACAGATACGCAGTATTTT. The V gene is TRBV29-1, the J gene TRBJ2-3; TRBD2 aligns across 7 bases. The V and J ends lost 5 bases and 0 bases, in that order; junction bases with no gene match: 5. The CDR3 totals 14 residues. Germline-derived CDR1 and CDR2 are SQVTM and ANQGSEA.

The V gene is TRBV20-1, the J gene TRBJ1-5, with 7 positions matching TRBD1. V dropped 6 bases and J dropped 3; count of bases not matched to a gene: 8. Germline V gene sequence: CDR1 DFQATT, CDR2 SNEGSKA (reference sequence). The length of the CDR3 is 14 residues. CDR3 loop: CSASGQMANQPQHF. CDR3 bases: TGCAGTGCGTCGGGACAGATGGCCAATCAGCCCCAGCATTTT.

A few counts support this clonotype. The J gene is TRBJ2-6, the V gene TRBV9; 7 nucleotides agree with TRBD1. V gave up 3 bases and J gave up 0 bases; unmatched junction bases: 6. Germline loops: CDR1 SGDLS, CDR2 YYNGEE. The CDR3 totals 17 residues. The CDR3 is CASSGRDRDSGANVLTF. The CDR3 nucleotides are TGTGCCAGCAGCGGCCGGGACAGAGACTCTGGGGCCAACGTCCTGACTTTC.

This chain links TRBV14 with TRBJ2-7; TRBD2 matches at 9 bases. V dropped 4 bases and J dropped 0; count of bases not matched to a gene: 4. The germline V gene encodes CDR1 SGHDN and CDR2 FVKESK. CDR3 size: 15 residues. The CDR3 region has the DNA TGTGCCAGCAGCCTTGGGACTAGCTTCTCCTACGAGCAGTACTTC. This translates into CASSLGTSFSYEQYF.

V gene TRBV6-1 combines with J gene TRBJ1-2; D not resolved. The CDR3 has 13 residues. Between the trimmed V and J ends, which lost 1 base and 7 bases, there was a span of 10 bases. Looked up from germline, CDR1 is MNHNS and CDR2 is SASEGT. The DNA of the CDR3 is TGTGCCAGCAGTGAAGGGGCGCATGGTGGCTACACCTTC. Its protein product is CASSEGAHGGYTF.

This clonotype showed up just a few times. The V gene is TRBV2, the J gene TRBJ2-7; D assignment may be TRBD1 or TRBD2 (5 bases each). Germline V gives CDR1 SNHLY, CDR2 FYNNEI. V lost 6 bases, J lost 2 bases, and 11 bases lay in between. The CDR3 covers 13 residues. CDR3 DNA sequence: TGTGCCAGCAGCGGGGACGTACCCTACGAGCAGTACTTC. Amino acid sequence: CASSGDVPYEQYF.

The chain couples TRBV10-3 to TRBJ2-7; 7 nucleotides align to TRBD1. Germline trimming cut 4 bases from V and 3 bases from J; bases unmatched to any gene: 3. Germline CDR1 is ENHRY and CDR2 is SYGVKD. The CDR3 is 13 residues long. The CDR3 sequence: CAISAGTDYEQYF. CDR3 nucleotide sequence: TGTGCCATCAGTGCCGGGACAGACTACGAGCAGTACTTC.

The chain couples TRBV9 to TRBJ2-3, with 9 bases lining up with TRBD2. CDR3 length: 14 residues. CDR1 and CDR2 from the germline V gene are SGDLS and YYNGEE. The V gene end was trimmed by 5 bases and the J gene end by 2 bases; junction bases not matched to a gene: 3. The CDR3 DNA is TGTGCCAGCAGGAGCGGGAGGTACACAGATACGCAGTATTTT. It translates to CASRSGRYTDTQYF.

The rearrangement joins TRBV3-1 to TRBJ1-4, with D tentatively TRBD1 (5 bases). Germline lookup yields CDR1 LGHDT and CDR2 YNNKEL (reference sequence). The CDR3 is 14 amino acids. V was trimmed by 7 bases and J by 4 bases, leaving 13 bases between them. As DNA, the CDR3 is TGTGCCAGCACCCCCCCAGGGATTAATGAAAAACTGTTTTTT. The encoded protein is CASTPPGINEKLFF.

This sequence joins TRBV29-1 and TRBJ2-5; perhaps TRBD2 as D (7 bases). Germline loops: CDR1 SQVTM, CDR2 ANQGSEA. V lost 1 base to trimming and J lost 3 bases, with 18 bases between them. This CDR3 has 16 amino acids. CDR3 in amino acids: CSVEVYSGGPKETQYF. In DNA, the CDR3 is TGCAGCGTTGAAGTCTACTCGGGGGGCCCCAAAGAGACCCAGTACTTC.

The rearrangement uses TRBV2 and TRBJ2-5; D possibly matches TRBD1 or TRBD2 (5 bases each). Trimming removed 3 bases from V and 0 bases from J, with 5 bases in between. The CDR3 length is 13 residues. Germline V gene data show CDR1 as SNHLY and CDR2 as FYNNEI. The CDR3 loop reads CASSEGDQETQYF. The CDR3 DNA follows: TGTGCCAGCAGTGAGGGGGACCAAGAGACCCAGTACTTC.

The chain is built from TRBV14 and TRBJ2-1; TRBD1 or TRBD2 may be the D gene (5 bases each). V was pared by 0 bases and J by 0 bases, with 18 bases between. Germline V lookup: CDR1 SGHDN, CDR2 FVKESK. The CDR3 runs to 19 residues. The CDR3 nucleotides are TGTGCCAGCAGCCAAGAGCAGGGACGTCTTTGGTACTCCTACAATGAGCAGTTCTTC. This encodes CASSQEQGRLWYSYNEQFF.

This clonotype has just one count. This rearrangement joins TRBV20-1 to TRBJ2-7; 9 bases match TRBD1. Matching the DNA end better, TRBJ2-5 makes the J call doubtful. The CDR3 consists of 12 residues. Germline CDR1 and CDR2: DFQATT and SNEGSKA (reference sequence). In DNA, the CDR3 is TGCAGTTCGGGACAGGGCTGGGAGACCCAGTACTTC. It is translated as CSSGQGWETQYF.

This chain uses TRBV28 with TRBJ2-5, with D perhaps TRBD2 (6 bases). The V and J ends lost 5 bases and 4 bases respectively, with 14 bases between them. Germline loops: CDR1 MDHEN, CDR2 SYDVKM. CDR3 length equals 14 residues. Written as DNA, the CDR3 is TGTGCCAGCAGTGACGACGGGGGAGGAGAGACCCAGTACTTC. Its translation: CASSDDGGGETQYF.

A remark on this clonotype: A much bigger clone sits one base away, suggesting this may be a read error. The chain carries TRBV30 and TRBJ2-1; D might be TRBD1 (6 bases). From germline, CDR1 is GTSNPN and CDR2 SVGIG (reference sequence). The CDR3 spans 12 residues. The CDR3 DNA sequence: TGTGCCTGGAGTGTACCTTTGGGGCCAGGGGTCTTC. Encoded protein: CAWSVPLGPGVF.

This clonotype turned up a few times. The V and J genes are TRBV12-3 or TRBV12-4 and TRBJ2-3, with 12 bases lining up with TRBD2. The CDR3 loop spans 16 amino acids. Trimming removed 5 bases from V and 5 bases from J; junction bases left unmatched: 8. Written as DNA, the CDR3 is TGTGCCAGCAGTCCCCCTAGCGGGGGGGCCCAAGATACGCAGTATTTT. Translation: CASSPPSGGAQDTQYF.

The CDR3 nucleotides are TGCGCCAGCAGCCAAGATGTCGGCAGGGGCGATGGCTACACCTTC. Encoded protein: CASSQDVGRGDGYTF. The chain combines TRBV4-3 with TRBJ1-2; maybe TRBD1 (6 bases). V was cut by 0 bases and J by 6 bases, with 14 bases left in between. The CDR3 has 15 amino acids. Germline assignment: CDR1 LGHNA and CDR2 YSLEER.

J is TRBJ1-2 and V is TRBV29-1; the match to TRBD1 covers 7 bases. CDR1 and CDR2 (germline): SQVTM, ANQGSEA. CDR3 length: 14 residues. The trim removed 0 bases at V and 8 bases at J, leaving 9 bases unmatched. CDR3 sequence (DNA): TGCAGCGTTGAAGATCAAGTAGGCAGGGGGGGCTACACCTTC. Protein sequence: CSVEDQVGRGGYTF.

This chain links TRBV5-1 with TRBJ2-1, with 8 nucleotides matching TRBD1. Trimming cost V 2 bases and J 1 base; bases outside gene matches: 8. CDR3 length equals 17 residues. Per the germline V gene, CDR1 is SGHRS and CDR2 is YFSETQ. The CDR3 DNA is TGCGCCAGCAGCTTCCCCCAGGACAGGGTATCCTACAATGAGCAGTTCTTC. As protein: CASSFPQDRVSYNEQFF.